This TCR beta chain originates from a study of shared clonotypes between healthy human individuals. The wider study: Researchers assigned three CD4 naive, three CD4 memory, two CD8 naive and one CD8 memory plate to each donor. Study-level points and caveats: What naive subsets generally showed was a larger estimated richness than memory subsets showed. In several donors, around 5.5% of naive CD4 clonotypes appeared in common. Generation probabilities were higher for clonotypes shared across all four sorted-subset donors than for unshared ones.

This clone is a singleton in its sample. Antigen unknown. The V and J ends lost 2 bases and 3 bases, in that order; junction bases with no gene match: 10. CDR1 and CDR2 (germline): SGHVS, FNYEAQ. The CDR3 extends over 16 amino acids. Assay: immunoSEQ multiplex PCR; the TCRdb copy retains only in-frame clones and omits some. The sample shows about 2.3 million clones, more than 85% of them seen only once. Sequencing was performed on naive CD4+ T cells from PBMCs. Subset in this sample: CD45RA+ positively selected. V gene TRBV7-6 combines with J gene TRBJ2-7; TRBD2 aligns across 7 bases. The sequence was collected from a man between 18 and 29 years old in good health. Some clones in this sample may be carry-over from other donors' samples. CDR3 sequence: CASSLYASGLNYEQYF. The CDR3 DNA reads as TGTGCCAGCAGCTTATACGCTAGCGGTCTTAACTACGAGCAGTACTTC.